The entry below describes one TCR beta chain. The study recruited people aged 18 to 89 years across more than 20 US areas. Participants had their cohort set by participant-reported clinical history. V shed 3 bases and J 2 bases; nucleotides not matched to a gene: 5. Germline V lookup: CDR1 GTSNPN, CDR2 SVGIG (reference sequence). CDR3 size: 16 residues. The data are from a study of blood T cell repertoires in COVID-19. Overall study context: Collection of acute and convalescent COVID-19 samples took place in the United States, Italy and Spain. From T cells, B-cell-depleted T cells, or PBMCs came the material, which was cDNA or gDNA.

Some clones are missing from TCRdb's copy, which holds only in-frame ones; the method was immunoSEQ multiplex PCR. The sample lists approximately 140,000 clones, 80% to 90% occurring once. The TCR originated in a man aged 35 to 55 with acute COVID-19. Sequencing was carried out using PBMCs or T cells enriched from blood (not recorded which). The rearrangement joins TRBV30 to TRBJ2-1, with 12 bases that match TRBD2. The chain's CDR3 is CAWRALAGGPYNEQFF. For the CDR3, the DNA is TGTGCCTGGAGGGCACTAGCGGGGGGCCCCTACAATGAGCAGTTCTTC.